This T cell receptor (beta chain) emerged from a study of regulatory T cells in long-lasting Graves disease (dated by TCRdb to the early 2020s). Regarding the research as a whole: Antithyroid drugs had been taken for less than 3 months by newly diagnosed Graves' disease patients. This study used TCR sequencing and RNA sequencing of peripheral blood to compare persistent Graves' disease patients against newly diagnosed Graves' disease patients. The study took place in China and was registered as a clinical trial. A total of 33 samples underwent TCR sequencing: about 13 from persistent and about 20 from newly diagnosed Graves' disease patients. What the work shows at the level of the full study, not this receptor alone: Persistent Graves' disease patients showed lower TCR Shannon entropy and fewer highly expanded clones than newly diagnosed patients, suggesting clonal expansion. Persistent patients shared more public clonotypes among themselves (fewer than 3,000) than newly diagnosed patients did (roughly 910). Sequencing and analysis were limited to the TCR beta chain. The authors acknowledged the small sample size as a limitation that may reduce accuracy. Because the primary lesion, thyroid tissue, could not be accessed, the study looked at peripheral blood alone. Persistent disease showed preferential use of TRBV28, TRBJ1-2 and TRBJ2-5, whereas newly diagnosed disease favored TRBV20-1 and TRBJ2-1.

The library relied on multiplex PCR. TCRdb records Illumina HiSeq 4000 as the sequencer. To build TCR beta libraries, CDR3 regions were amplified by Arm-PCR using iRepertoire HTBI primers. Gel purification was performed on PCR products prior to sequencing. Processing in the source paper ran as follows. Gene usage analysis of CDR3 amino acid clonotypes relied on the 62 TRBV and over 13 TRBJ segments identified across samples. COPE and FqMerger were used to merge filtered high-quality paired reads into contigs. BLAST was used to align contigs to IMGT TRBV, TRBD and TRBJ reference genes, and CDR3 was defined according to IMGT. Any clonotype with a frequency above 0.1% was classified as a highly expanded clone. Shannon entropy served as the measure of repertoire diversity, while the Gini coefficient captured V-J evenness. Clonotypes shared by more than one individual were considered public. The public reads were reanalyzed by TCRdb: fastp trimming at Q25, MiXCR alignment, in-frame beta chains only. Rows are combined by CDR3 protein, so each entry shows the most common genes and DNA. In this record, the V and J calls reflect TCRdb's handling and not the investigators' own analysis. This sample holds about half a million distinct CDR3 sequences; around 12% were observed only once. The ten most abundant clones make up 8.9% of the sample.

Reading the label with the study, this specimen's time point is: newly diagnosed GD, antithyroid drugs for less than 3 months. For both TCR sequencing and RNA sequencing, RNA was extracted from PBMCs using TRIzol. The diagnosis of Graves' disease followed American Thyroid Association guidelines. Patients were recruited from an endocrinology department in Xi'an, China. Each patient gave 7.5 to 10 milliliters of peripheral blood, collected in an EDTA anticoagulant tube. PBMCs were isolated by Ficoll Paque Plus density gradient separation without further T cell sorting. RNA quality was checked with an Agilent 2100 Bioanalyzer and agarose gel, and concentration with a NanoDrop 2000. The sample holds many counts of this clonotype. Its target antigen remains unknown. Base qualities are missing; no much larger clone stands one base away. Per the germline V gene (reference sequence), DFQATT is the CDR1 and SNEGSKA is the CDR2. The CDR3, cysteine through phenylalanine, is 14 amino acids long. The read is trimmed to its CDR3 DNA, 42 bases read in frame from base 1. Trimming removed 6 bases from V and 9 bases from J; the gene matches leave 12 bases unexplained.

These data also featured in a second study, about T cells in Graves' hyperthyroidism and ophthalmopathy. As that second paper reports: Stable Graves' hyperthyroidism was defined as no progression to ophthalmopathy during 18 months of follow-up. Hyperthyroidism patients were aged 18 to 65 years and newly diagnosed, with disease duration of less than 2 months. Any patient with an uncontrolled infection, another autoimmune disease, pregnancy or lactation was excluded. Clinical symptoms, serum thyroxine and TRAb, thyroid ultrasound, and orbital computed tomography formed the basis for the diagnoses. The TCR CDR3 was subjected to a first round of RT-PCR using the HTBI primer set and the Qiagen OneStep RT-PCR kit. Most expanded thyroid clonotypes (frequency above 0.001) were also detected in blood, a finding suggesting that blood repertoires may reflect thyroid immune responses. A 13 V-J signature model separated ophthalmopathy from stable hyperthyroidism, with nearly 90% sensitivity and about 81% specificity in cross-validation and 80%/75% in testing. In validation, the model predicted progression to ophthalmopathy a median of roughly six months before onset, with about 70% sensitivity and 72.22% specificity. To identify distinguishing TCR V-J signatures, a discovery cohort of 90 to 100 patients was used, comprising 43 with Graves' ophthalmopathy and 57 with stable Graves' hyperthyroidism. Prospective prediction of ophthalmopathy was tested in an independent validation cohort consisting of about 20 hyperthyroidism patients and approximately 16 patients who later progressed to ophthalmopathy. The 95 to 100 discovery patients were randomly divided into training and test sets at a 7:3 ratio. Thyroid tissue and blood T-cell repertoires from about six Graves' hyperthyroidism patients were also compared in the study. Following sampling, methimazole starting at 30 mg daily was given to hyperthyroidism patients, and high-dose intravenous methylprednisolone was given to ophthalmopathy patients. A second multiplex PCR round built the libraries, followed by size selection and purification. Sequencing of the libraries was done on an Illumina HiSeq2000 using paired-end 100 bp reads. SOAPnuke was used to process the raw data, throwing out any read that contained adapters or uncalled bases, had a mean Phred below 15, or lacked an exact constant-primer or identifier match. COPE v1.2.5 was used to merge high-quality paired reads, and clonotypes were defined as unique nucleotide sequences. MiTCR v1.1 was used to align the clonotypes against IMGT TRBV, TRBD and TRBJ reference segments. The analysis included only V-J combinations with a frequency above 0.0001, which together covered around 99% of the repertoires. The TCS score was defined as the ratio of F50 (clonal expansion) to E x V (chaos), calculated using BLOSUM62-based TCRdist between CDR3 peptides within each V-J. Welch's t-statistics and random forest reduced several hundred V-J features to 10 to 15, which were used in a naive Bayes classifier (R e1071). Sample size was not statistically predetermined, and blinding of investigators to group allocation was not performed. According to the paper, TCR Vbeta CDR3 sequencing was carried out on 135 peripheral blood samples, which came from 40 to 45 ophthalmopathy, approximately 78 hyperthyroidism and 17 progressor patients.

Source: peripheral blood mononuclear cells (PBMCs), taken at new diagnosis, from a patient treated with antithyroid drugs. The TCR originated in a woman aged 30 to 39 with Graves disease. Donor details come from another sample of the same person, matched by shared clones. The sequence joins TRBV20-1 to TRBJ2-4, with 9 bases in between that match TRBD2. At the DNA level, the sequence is TGCAGTGCCAAGGGGGCCGGGACTAGCCGCATTCAGTACTTC. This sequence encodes CSAKGAGTSRIQYF.